This is a list of T cell receptor beta chains from one sample in a study of blood T cells in healthy people across ages. From the 5' RACE reads, TCRdb called clonotypes with MiXCR, one entry per CDR3 protein. This sample has about a million distinct CDR3 sequences, with approximately 50% found just once. The sample comprised blood. The receptor source for this set is an older woman in good health. Each CDR3 is given with its conserved first and last residue. D genes are given only for firm matches. Size is stated for part of the rows, as once, few or many counts, or as a class when the clone is expanded.

CASSLGPERRDTQYF,TGCGCCAGCAGCTTGGGCCCCGAGAGGCGGGATACGCAGTATTTT,.,TRBJ2-3,.,TRBV5-1
CASSFTNRDYEQYF,TGTGCCAGCAGCTTTACGAACAGGGACTACGAGCAGTACTTC,.,TRBJ2-7,few,TRBV7-9
CASSRGRRTTNEKLFF,TGCGCCAGCAGCCGGGGACGGCGAACAACTAATGAAAAACTGTTTTTT,.,TRBJ1-4,once,TRBV5-1
CASRRQRSGANVLTF,TGTGCCAGCAGGCGACAGCGCTCTGGGGCCAACGTCCTGACTTTC,.,TRBJ2-6,.,TRBV6-2/TRBV6-3
CSAIGQGLRSSYEQYF,TGCAGTGCTATCGGACAGGGCCTAAGGAGCTCCTACGAGCAGTACTTC,TRBD1,TRBJ2-7,once,TRBV20-1
CASSQDLPAGSKNIQYF,TGCGCCAGCAGCCAAGACCTTCCAGCGGGAAGCAAAAACATTCAGTACTTC,TRBD2,TRBJ2-4,few,TRBV4-3
CASSQDQMRGVWDEQFF,TGCGCCAGCAGCCAAGATCAGATGCGCGGGGTGTGGGATGAGCAGTTCTTC,.,TRBJ2-1,few,TRBV4-1
CASSYSMSPGYEQFF,TGTGCCAGCAGTTACTCGATGTCTCCGGGGTATGAGCAGTTCTTC,.,TRBJ2-1,.,TRBV6-5
CASSSRDRVREQYF,TGTGCCAGCAGTTCCCGGGACAGGGTGAGGGAGCAGTACTTC,TRBD1,TRBJ2-7,.,TRBV28
CASRESPGPQHF,TGCGCCAGCAGGGAGTCCCCCGGGCCCCAGCATTTT,.,TRBJ1-5,.,TRBV10-2
CASSSRDINSPLHF,TGTGCCAGCAGCTCACGGGACATTAATTCACCCCTCCACTTT,.,TRBJ1-6,.,TRBV7-2
CASSYPRDRQPGETQYF,TGTGCCAGCAGTTACCCCCGGGACAGACAGCCGGGAGAGACCCAGTACTTC,TRBD1,TRBJ2-5,.,TRBV6-2/TRBV6-3
CASSRTSGSNTGELFF,TGTGCCAGCAGCCGTACTAGCGGCTCGAACACCGGGGAGCTGTTTTTT,TRBD2,TRBJ2-2,.,TRBV7-9
CASSLNAGTRKTQYF,TGTGCCAGCAGTTTAAACGCGGGGACAAGAAAGACCCAGTACTTC,.,TRBJ2-5,.,TRBV12-3/TRBV12-4
CSAPSPGADTQYF,TGCAGTGCCCCGTCCCCGGGAGCAGATACGCAGTATTTT,.,TRBJ2-3,once,TRBV20-1
CASSPPSGKKFQETQYF,TGCGCCAGCAGCCCCCCCAGCGGGAAGAAATTCCAAGAGACCCAGTACTTC,TRBD2,TRBJ2-5,.,TRBV4-1
CASFPTLTSGYEQYF,TGTGCCAGCTTCCCCACCTTGACTAGCGGTTACGAGCAGTACTTC,TRBD2,TRBJ2-7,.,TRBV2
CASSIHLNEQFF,TGTGCCAGCAGCATACACCTCAATGAGCAGTTCTTC,.,TRBJ2-1,few,TRBV12-3/TRBV12-4
CASGLDGPYGYTF,TGTGCTAGTGGTTTGGACGGACCCTATGGCTACACCTTC,.,TRBJ1-2,.,TRBV12-5
CASSLLRLASYEQYF,TGTGCCAGCAGCCTCCTAAGACTAGCGAGCTACGAGCAGTACTTC,TRBD2,TRBJ2-7,.,TRBV7-2
CASSLTGTSGSVQETQYF,TGTGCCAGCAGCTTGACCGGGACTAGCGGGAGCGTCCAAGAGACCCAGTACTTC,TRBD2,TRBJ2-5,.,TRBV5-5
CASSLGGLLGYTF,TGTGCCAGCAGTTTGGGGGGGCTGCTTGGCTACACCTTC,.,TRBJ1-2,.,TRBV12-3/TRBV12-4